These 29 T cell receptor beta chains were all obtained from the same sample, sequenced in a study of shared T cell receptors in the human thymus. The assay was immunoSEQ multiplex PCR, and TCRdb's table has in-frame clones only and misses some. Among hundreds of thousands of clones listed, about 89% were seen once. In addition, the sample was reused for a study of human thymus T cells.

Sequenced material: thymocytes. The receptor source for this set is a boy less than two years old with a congenital heart defect.

The chain is built from TRBV11-2 and TRBJ2-2; 11 bases align to TRBD2. The CDR3 length is 16 residues. The junction had 6 bases not matched to a gene; V was cut back by 5 bases and J by 4 bases. Germline V CDR1 and CDR2: SGHAT, FQNNGV. CDR3 DNA sequence: TGTGCCAGCAGCCCCGGACTAGCGGGCAGCACCGGGGAGCTGTTTTTT. Translated: CASSPGLAGSTGELFF.

This clone was counted a single time. The chain is built from TRBV7-3 and TRBJ2-3, with a possible D match to TRBD2 (6 bases). V lost 0 bases and J 4 bases, leaving 11 bases between the germline ends. Germline assignment: CDR1 SGHTA and CDR2 FQGTGA. This CDR3 is 15 amino acids long. DNA of the CDR3: TGTGCCAGCAGCTTAACTTCCGGGACTTCAGATACGCAGTATTTT. Translation: CASSLTSGTSDTQYF.

The CDR3 coding sequence is TGTGCCAGCAGCACCCCGGTAGCGGGACTAAACACTGAAGCTTTCTTT. Protein sequence: CASSTPVAGLNTEAFF. The chain links TRBV7-8 to TRBJ1-1; weak D call: TRBD1 (5 bases). This CDR3 contains 16 residues. The germline gives CDR1 SGHVS, CDR2 FQNEAQ. Trimming left V 5 bases short and J 2 bases short, with 18 bases between.

The rearrangement joins TRBV7-2 to TRBJ2-3; the match to TRBD2 covers 8 bases. This CDR3 spans 16 amino acids. V lost 1 base to trimming and J lost 3 bases; unmatched junction nucleotides: 6. Germline V gives CDR1 SGHTA, CDR2 FQGNSA. CDR3 region: CASSLETRGGTDTQYF. CDR3 in DNA: TGTGCCAGCAGCTTAGAAACCCGCGGGGGGACAGATACGCAGTATTTT.

The CDR3 region is CASSPHGAYSNQPQHF. The CDR3 region has the DNA TGTGCCAGCAGTCCCCATGGGGCCTATAGCAATCAGCCCCAGCATTTT. This chain joins TRBV27 and TRBJ1-5; TRBD1 might be the D (5 bases). There are 16 residues in the CDR3. V shed 5 bases and J shed 0 bases, with 14 bases lying between them. Germline V gene lookup returns CDR1 MNHEY and CDR2 SMNVEV (reference sequence).

The rearrangement joins TRBV5-6 to TRBJ2-7; D possibly corresponds to TRBD2 (6 bases). The CDR3 has 16 residues. Trimming shortened V by 4 bases and J by 5 bases, and 22 bases separated the two germline ends. Per germline, CDR1 SGHDT and CDR2 YYEEEE. CDR3 residues: CASSAPGELSGHEQYF. For the CDR3, the DNA is TGTGCCAGCAGCGCGCCGGGGGAGCTGTCGGGCCACGAGCAGTACTTC.

The rearrangement joins TRBV7-9 to TRBJ2-1; D possibly corresponds to TRBD2 (6 bases). The CDR3 sequence is 16 residues long. The V and J ends lost 3 bases and 5 bases respectively, with 17 bases between them. In germline, CDR1 is SEHNR, CDR2 FQNEAQ (reference sequence). The CDR3 region is CASSFWRGLVNNEQFF. DNA for the CDR3: TGTGCCAGCAGCTTTTGGCGGGGACTCGTAAACAATGAGCAGTTCTTC.

The chain is built from TRBV28 and TRBJ1-2; D not resolved. From germline, CDR1 is MDHEN and CDR2 SYDVKM. V lost 3 bases, J lost 4 bases, and 9 bases lay in between. The CDR3 is 13 amino acids. The CDR3 is CASSLGRLYGYTF. In nucleotides, the CDR3 is TGTGCCAGCAGTTTGGGCAGGCTCTATGGCTACACCTTC.

The V and J genes are TRBV28 and TRBJ2-7; TRBD1 matches at 9 bases. There are 17 residues in the CDR3. V trimming: 6 bases; J trimming: 4 bases; junction bases outside the gene matches: 16. Germline assignment: CDR1 MDHEN and CDR2 SYDVKM. The CDR3: CASRPGQGYRQWYEQYF. The CDR3 DNA reads as TGTGCCAGCAGACCCGGACAGGGGTATCGACAATGGTACGAGCAGTACTTC. Based on the CDR3 plus reference TRBV28 and TRBJ2-7, the full variable domain is DVKVTQSSRYLVKRTGEKVFLECVQDMDHENMFWYRQDPGLGLRLIYFSYDVKMKEKGDIPEGYSVSREKKERFSLILESASTNQTSMYLCASRPGQGYRQWYEQYFGPGTRLTVT.

This chain connects TRBV6-1 to TRBJ1-6; possibly TRBD1 for D (6 bases). Germline assignment: CDR1 MNHNS and CDR2 SASEGT. CDR3 length equals 14 residues. V was pared by 3 bases and J by 6 bases, with 9 bases between. The DNA of the CDR3 is TGTGCCAGCAGTGAGCGGACAGTTAATTCACCCCTCCACTTT. Its translation is CASSERTVNSPLHF.

CDR3 residues: CASRILSRDYEQYF. The CDR3 region has the DNA TGTGCCAGCAGAATACTCTCCCGGGACTACGAGCAGTACTTC. The genes are TRBV6-5 and TRBJ2-7; weak D call: TRBD2 (5 bases). Between the trimmed V and J ends, which lost 6 bases and 3 bases, there was a span of 15 bases. Germline lookup yields CDR1 MNHEY and CDR2 SVGAGI. The CDR3 spans 14 residues.

This chain joins TRBV6-6 and TRBJ2-7; TRBD1 aligns across 11 bases. This CDR3 region has 14 residues. The ends lost 4 bases at V and 6 bases at J; junction bases unmatched: 5. Germline CDR1 reads MNHNY; CDR2 reads SVGAGI (reference sequence). DNA for the CDR3: TGTGCCAGCAGTTTAACCGGGACAGGGGGCGAGCAGTACTTC. Encoded protein: CASSLTGTGGEQYF.

The gene calls are TRBV5-1 and TRBJ2-7, with TRBD1 matching 7 bases. The trim removed 4 bases at V and 2 bases at J, leaving 15 bases unmatched. This CDR3 has 17 residues. Germline lookup yields CDR1 SGHRS and CDR2 YFSETQ. The CDR3 here is CASSRGNRDRETYEQYF. The CDR3 region has the DNA TGCGCCAGCAGCCGGGGAAACCGGGACAGAGAAACCTACGAGCAGTACTTC.

The rearrangement uses TRBV5-6 and TRBJ1-1; possible D gene TRBD1, 6 bases. Trimming removed 6 bases from V and 0 bases from J, with 21 bases in between. The CDR3 consists of 17 residues. The germline V gene encodes CDR1 SGHDT and CDR2 YYEEEE. The CDR3 DNA is TGTGCCAGCACCCTGGGGGTAGGGGGAAGGGTGAACACTGAAGCTTTCTTT. Protein: CASTLGVGGRVNTEAFF.

The rearrangement uses TRBV4-3 and TRBJ2-1, with 13 bases aligning to TRBD2. Per the germline V gene, CDR1 is LGHNA and CDR2 is YSLEER. The CDR3 length is 15 residues. Losses at the gene ends were 0 bases for V and 9 bases for J; bases not matched to a gene: 2. This CDR3 reads CASSQDGLAGAEQFF. The CDR3 nucleotides are TGCGCCAGCAGCCAAGATGGACTAGCGGGAGCTGAGCAGTTCTTC.

V gene TRBV18 combines with J gene TRBJ2-7, with D possibly TRBD1 on 6 matching bases. CDR3 length: 14 amino acids. Trimming removed 3 bases from V and 7 bases from J, with 16 bases in between. Per the germline V gene, CDR1 is KGHSH and CDR2 is LQKENI. As DNA, the CDR3 is TGTGCCAGCTCACCGAAGACAGGTGTGGGGGAGCAGTACTTC. Translated, it gives CASSPKTGVGEQYF.

This chain links TRBV9 with TRBJ1-6; D not certain. The CDR3 is made up of 13 amino acids. The V gene lost 2 bases and the J gene lost 9 bases, with 9 bases spanning the gap. From germline, CDR1 is SGDLS and CDR2 YYNGEE. CDR3 amino acids: CASSVEYGSPLHF. CDR3 DNA sequence: TGTGCCAGCAGCGTCGAGTATGGTTCACCCCTCCACTTT.

V is TRBV30 and J is TRBJ1-1, with D maybe TRBD1 (5 bases). This CDR3 is 11 amino acids long. V lost 8 bases and J 4 bases, leaving 11 bases between the germline ends. Germline CDR1 and CDR2: GTSNPN and SVGIG (reference sequence). The CDR3 protein is CATSGGTEAFF. The CDR3 DNA sequence: TGTGCCACGTCGGGGGGCACTGAAGCTTTCTTT.

This chain joins TRBV7-6 and TRBJ2-7; 13 nucleotides line up with TRBD2. Trimming removed 5 bases from V and 2 bases from J; junction bases left unmatched: 12. In germline, CDR1 is SGHVS, CDR2 FNYEAQ. This CDR3 is 18 amino acids long. CDR3 nucleotides: TGTGCCAGCAGCATAGGGACTAGCGGGACGGTCAGGGCCTACGAGCAGTACTTC. Translation: CASSIGTSGTVRAYEQYF. The variable domain in full, with the rest retrieved from reference TRBV7-6 and TRBJ2-7, is GAGVSQSPRYKVTKRGQDVALRCDPISGHVSLYWYRQALGQGPEFLTYFNYEAQQDKSGLPNDRFSAERPEGSISTLTIQRTEQRDSAMYRCASSIGTSGTVRAYEQYFGPGTRLTVT.

The genes are TRBV28 and TRBJ1-3; 9 bases line up with TRBD1. V was clipped by 7 bases and J by 4 bases; unmatched bases: 11. From germline, CDR1 is MDHEN and CDR2 SYDVKM. The CDR3 is 16 residues long. CDR3: CASTHRGPASGNTIYF. CDR3 sequence (DNA): TGTGCCAGCACCCACAGGGGGCCGGCGTCCGGAAACACCATATATTTT.

V usage is TRBV7-3 and J usage is TRBJ1-2; 9 bases map to TRBD1. Germline lookup yields CDR1 SGHTA and CDR2 FQGTGA. V shed 5 bases, J shed 4 bases, and the junction held 5 bases outside the gene matches. This CDR3 spans 14 amino acids. CDR3 sequence: CASSGDREIYGYTF. DNA of the CDR3: TGTGCCAGCAGCGGGGACAGGGAGATCTATGGCTACACCTTC.

The DNA for the CDR3 is TGTGCCAGTAGTCGCTTGCAGGACAGCAACACAGATACGCAGTATTTT. The encoded protein is CASSRLQDSNTDTQYF. The rearrangement joins TRBV19 to TRBJ2-3, with D possibly being TRBD1 (6 bases). The CDR3 length is 16 residues. Trimming stripped 5 bases from V and 2 bases from J, with 17 bases between. The germline V gene has CDR1 LNHDA and CDR2 SQIVND (reference sequence). The full variable domain, its missing parts supplied by reference TRBV19 and TRBJ2-3, is DGGITQSPKYLFRKEGQNVTLSCEQNLNHDAMYWYRQDPGQGLRLIYYSQIVNDFQKGDIAEGYSVSREKKESFPLTVTSAQKNPTAFYLCASSRLQDSNTDTQYFGPGTRLTVL.

This sequence joins TRBV4-2 and TRBJ2-3, with TRBD2 as a possible D gene (7 bases). V shed 0 bases and J shed 3 bases, with 19 bases lying between them. This CDR3 has 18 residues. Germline V gene lookup returns CDR1 LGHNA and CDR2 YNFKEQ. The CDR3, as DNA: TGTGCCAGCAGCCAAGATCTTATCGGGGGGCCTGAAACAGATACGCAGTATTTT. It translates to CASSQDLIGGPETDTQYF.

The chain links TRBV4-3 to TRBJ2-7; tentative D call: TRBD1 (7 bases). Germline V lookup: CDR1 LGHNA, CDR2 YSLEER. This CDR3 spans 16 amino acids. The V end was cut by 0 bases, the J end by 5 bases, with 17 bases between. The chain's CDR3 is CASSQDDRVWRDEQYF. CDR3 bases: TGCGCCAGCAGCCAAGACGACAGGGTCTGGAGGGACGAGCAGTACTTC.

The chain links TRBV4-1 to TRBJ1-2; no clear D. Germline values: CDR1 MGHRA, CDR2 YSYEKL. Trimming left V 1 base short and J 3 bases short, with 9 bases between. CDR3 length equals 14 residues. CDR3 sequence (DNA): TGCGCCAGCAGCCAAGTAGTATCTGACTATGGCTACACCTTC. As protein: CASSQVVSDYGYTF.

This chain joins TRBV19 and TRBJ1-2, with no clear D. Germline V lookup: CDR1 LNHDA, CDR2 SQIVND (reference sequence). This CDR3 is 12 amino acids long. Trimming shortened V by 3 bases and J by 6 bases, and 8 bases separated the two germline ends. The CDR3 DNA follows: TGTGCCAGTAGTATGGTTGAGGATGGCTACACCTTC. Its protein is CASSMVEDGYTF.

This chain connects TRBV28 to TRBJ1-5; no definite D call. V lost 2 bases to trimming and J lost 3 bases, with 8 bases between them. The CDR3 extends over 14 amino acids. Germline V gene data show CDR1 as MDHEN and CDR2 as SYDVKM. CDR3 protein: CASSLMGYNQPQHF. CDR3 DNA: TGTGCCAGCAGTTTAATGGGCTACAATCAGCCCCAGCATTTT.

This sequence joins TRBV7-9 and TRBJ1-1; TRBD1 might be the D (5 bases). V lost 1 base and J 1 base, leaving 16 bases between the germline ends. Germline assignment: CDR1 SEHNR and CDR2 FQNEAQ (reference sequence). CDR3 length equals 17 residues. The CDR3 DNA sequence: TGTGCCAGCAGCTTAGATGCGTTGGGGGGGAGGAACACTGAAGCTTTCTTT. This translates into CASSLDALGGRNTEAFF. Drawing the rest from reference TRBV7-9 and TRBJ1-1, the complete variable domain is DTGVSQNPRHKITKRGQNVTFRCDPISEHNRLYWYRQTLGQGPEFLTYFQNEAQLEKSRLLSDRFSAERPKGSFSTLEIQRTEQGDSAMYLCASSLDALGGRNTEAFFGQGTRLTVV.

V and J are TRBV5-4 and TRBJ2-3; weak D call: TRBD1 (6 bases). The CDR3 length is 18 residues. V shed 1 base and J shed 2 bases, with 20 bases lying between them. Germline V gene sequence: CDR1 SGHNT, CDR2 YYREEE (reference sequence). CDR3 protein: CASSLNRDTLDFTDTQYF. CDR3 coding DNA: TGTGCCAGCAGCTTGAACCGGGACACACTTGACTTCACAGATACGCAGTATTTT.